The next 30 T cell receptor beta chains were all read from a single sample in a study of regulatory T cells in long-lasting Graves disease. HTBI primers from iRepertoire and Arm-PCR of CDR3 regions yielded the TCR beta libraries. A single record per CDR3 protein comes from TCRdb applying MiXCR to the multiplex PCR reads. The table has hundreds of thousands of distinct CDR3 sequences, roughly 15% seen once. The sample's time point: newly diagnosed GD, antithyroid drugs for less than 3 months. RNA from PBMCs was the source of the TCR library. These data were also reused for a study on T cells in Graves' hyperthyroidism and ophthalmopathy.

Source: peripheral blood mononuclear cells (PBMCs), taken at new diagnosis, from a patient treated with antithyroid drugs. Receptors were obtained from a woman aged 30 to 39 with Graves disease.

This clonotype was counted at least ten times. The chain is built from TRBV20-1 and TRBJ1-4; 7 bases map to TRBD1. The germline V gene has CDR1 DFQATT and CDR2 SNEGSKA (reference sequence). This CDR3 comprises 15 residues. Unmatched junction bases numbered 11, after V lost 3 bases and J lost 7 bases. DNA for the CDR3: TGCAGTGCTAGGATGGGAGGGGGCGCGTCTGAAAAACTGTTTTTT. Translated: CSARMGGGASEKLFF.

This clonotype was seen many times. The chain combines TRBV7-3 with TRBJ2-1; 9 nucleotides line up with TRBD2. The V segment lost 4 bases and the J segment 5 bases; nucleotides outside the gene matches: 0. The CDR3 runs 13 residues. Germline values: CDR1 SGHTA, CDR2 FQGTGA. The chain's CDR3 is CASSWTSDNEQFF. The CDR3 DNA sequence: TGTGCCAGCAGCTGGACTAGCGACAATGAGCAGTTCTTC.

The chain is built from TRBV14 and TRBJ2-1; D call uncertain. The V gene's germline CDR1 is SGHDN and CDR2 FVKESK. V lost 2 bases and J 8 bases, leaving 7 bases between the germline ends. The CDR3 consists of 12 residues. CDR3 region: CASSQPRHEQFF. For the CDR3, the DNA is TGTGCCAGCAGCCAACCCCGGCATGAGCAGTTCTTC.

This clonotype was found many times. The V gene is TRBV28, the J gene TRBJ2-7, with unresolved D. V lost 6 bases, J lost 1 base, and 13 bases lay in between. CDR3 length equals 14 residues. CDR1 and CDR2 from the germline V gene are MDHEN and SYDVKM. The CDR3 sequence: CASRKGIGSYEQYF. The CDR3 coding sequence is TGTGCCAGCAGGAAGGGCATCGGGTCCTACGAGCAGTACTTC.

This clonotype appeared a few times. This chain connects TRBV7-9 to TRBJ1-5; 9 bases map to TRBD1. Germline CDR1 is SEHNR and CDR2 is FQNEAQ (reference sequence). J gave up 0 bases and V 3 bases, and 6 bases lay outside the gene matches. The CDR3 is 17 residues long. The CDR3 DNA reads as TGTGCCAGCAGCTTGGGACAGGGCATGGGTAGCAATCAGCCCCAGCATTTT. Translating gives CASSLGQGMGSNQPQHF.

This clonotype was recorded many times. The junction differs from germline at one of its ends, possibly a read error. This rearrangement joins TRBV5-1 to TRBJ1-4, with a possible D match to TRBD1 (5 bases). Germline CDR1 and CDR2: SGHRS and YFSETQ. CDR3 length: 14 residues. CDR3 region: CASSLGRVGEKLFF. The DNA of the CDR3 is TGTGCCAGCAGTTTAGGCAGGGTCGGCGAAAAACTGTTTTTT.

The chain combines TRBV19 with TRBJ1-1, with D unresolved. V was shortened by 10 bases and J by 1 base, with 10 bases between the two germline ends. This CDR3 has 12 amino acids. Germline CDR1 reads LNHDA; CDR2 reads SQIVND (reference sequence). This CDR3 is CATQRSNTEAFF. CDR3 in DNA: TGTGCCACCCAGCGATCGAACACTGAAGCTTTCTTT. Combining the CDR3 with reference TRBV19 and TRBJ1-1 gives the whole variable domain DGGITQSPKYLFRKEGQNVTLSCEQNLNHDAMYWYRQDPGQGLRLIYYSQIVNDFQKGDIAEGYSVSREKKESFPLTVTSAQKNPTAFYLCATQRSNTEAFFGQGTRLTVV.

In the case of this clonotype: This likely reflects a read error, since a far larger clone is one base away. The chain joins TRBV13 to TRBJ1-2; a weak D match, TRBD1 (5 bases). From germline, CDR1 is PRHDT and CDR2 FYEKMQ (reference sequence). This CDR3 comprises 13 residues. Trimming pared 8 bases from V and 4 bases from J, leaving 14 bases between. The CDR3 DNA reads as TGTGCCAGCGGTGAAGAGGGGACCTATGGCTACACCTTC. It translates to CASGEEGTYGYTF.

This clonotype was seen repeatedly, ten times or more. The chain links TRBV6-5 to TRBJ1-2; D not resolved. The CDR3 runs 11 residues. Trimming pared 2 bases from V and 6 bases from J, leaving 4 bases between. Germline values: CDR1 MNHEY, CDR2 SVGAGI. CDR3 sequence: CASSYKDGYTF. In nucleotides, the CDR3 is TGTGCCAGCAGTTACAAGGATGGCTACACCTTC.

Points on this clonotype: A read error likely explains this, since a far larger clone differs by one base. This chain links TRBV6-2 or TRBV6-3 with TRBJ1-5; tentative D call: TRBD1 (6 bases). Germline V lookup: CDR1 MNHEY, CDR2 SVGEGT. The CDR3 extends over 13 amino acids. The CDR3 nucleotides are TGTACCAGCAGTGAATGGGGGGCTCAGCCCCAGCATTTT. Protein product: CTSSEWGAQPQHF.

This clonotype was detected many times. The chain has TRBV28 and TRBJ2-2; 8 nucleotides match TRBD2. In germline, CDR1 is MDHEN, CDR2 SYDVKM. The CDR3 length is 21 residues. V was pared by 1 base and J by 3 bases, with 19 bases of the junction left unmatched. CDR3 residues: CASSLSRTTAVAGRYTGELFF. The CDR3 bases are TGTGCCAGCAGTTTATCCCGGACTACGGCGGTAGCGGGACGGTACACCGGGGAGCTGTTTTTT. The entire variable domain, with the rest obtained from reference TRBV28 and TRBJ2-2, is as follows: DVKVTQSSRYLVKRTGEKVFLECVQDMDHENMFWYRQDPGLGLRLIYFSYDVKMKEKGDIPEGYSVSREKKERFSLILESASTNQTSMYLCASSLSRTTAVAGRYTGELFFGEGSRLTVL.

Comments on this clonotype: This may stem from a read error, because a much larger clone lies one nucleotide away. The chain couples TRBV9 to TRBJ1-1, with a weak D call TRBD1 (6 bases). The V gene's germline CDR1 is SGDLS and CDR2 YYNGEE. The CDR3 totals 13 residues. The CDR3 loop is CASSVSGATEALF. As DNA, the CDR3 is TGTGCCAGCAGCGTATCAGGGGCCACTGAAGCTCTCTTT.

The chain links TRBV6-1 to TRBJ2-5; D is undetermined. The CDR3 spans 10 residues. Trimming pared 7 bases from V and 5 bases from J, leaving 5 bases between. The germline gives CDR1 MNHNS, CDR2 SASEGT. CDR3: CASTPETQYF. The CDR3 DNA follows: TGTGCCAGCACCCCTGAGACCCAGTACTTC.

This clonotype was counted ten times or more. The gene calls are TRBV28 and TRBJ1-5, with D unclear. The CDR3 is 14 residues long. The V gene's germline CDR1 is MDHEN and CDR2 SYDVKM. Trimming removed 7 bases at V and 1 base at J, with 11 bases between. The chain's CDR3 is CASTKSVSNQPQHF. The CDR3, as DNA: TGTGCCAGCACCAAAAGTGTCAGCAATCAGCCCCAGCATTTT. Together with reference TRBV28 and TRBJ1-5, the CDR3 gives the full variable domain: DVKVTQSSRYLVKRTGEKVFLECVQDMDHENMFWYRQDPGLGLRLIYFSYDVKMKEKGDIPEGYSVSREKKERFSLILESASTNQTSMYLCASTKSVSNQPQHFGDGTRLSIL.

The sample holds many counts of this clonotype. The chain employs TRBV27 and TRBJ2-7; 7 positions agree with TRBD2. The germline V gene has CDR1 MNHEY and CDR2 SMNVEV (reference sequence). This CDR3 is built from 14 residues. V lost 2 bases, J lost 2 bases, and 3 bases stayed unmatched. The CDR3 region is CASSLAGVPYEQYF. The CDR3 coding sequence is TGTGCCAGCAGTTTAGCGGGAGTCCCCTACGAGCAGTACTTC.

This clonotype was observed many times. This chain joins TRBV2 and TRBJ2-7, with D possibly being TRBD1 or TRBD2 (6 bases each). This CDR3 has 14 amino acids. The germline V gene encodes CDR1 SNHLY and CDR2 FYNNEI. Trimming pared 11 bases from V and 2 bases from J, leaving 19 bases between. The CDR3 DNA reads TGTGCCGGAGGGGTACCGGGACAACCCTACGAGCAGTACTTC. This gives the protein CAGGVPGQPYEQYF.

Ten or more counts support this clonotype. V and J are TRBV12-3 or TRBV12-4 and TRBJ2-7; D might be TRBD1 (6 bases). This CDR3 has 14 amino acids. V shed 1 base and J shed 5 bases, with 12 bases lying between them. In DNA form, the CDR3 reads TGTGCCAGCAGTTTAGAACAGGGTTTTAACGAGCAGTACTTC. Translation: CASSLEQGFNEQYF.

CDR3 region: CASSLHSGIYEQFF. The CDR3 DNA follows: TGTGCCAGCAGCCTACATAGCGGGATATATGAGCAGTTCTTC. This rearrangement joins TRBV7-3 to TRBJ2-1, with 8 bases aligning to TRBD2. The V and J ends lost 5 bases and 8 bases, in that order; junction bases with no gene match: 8. CDR3 length: 14 amino acids. Germline CDR1 and CDR2: SGHTA and FQGTGA.

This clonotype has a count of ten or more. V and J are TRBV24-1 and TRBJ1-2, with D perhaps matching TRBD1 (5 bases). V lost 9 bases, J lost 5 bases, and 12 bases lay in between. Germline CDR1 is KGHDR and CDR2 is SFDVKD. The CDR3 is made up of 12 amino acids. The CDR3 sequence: CATWGLRYGYTF. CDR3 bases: TGTGCCACCTGGGGACTTAGGTATGGCTACACCTTC.

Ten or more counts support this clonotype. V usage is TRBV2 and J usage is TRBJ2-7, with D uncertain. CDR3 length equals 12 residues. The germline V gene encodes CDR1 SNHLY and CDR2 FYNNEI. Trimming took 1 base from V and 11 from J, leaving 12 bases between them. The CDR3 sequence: CASSEGSGLKYF. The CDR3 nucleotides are TGTGCCAGCAGTGAAGGGTCAGGTTTGAAGTACTTC.

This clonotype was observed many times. CDR3 in amino acids: CASSWAGTGFEQYF. The CDR3 DNA follows: TGTGCCAGCAGTTGGGCCGGGACAGGGTTCGAGCAGTACTTC. This chain joins TRBV27 and TRBJ2-7, with 9 bases matching TRBD1. The CDR3 totals 14 residues. V shed 4 bases and J 6 bases; nucleotides not matched to a gene: 7. Germline CDR1 MNHEY, CDR2 SMNVEV (reference sequence).

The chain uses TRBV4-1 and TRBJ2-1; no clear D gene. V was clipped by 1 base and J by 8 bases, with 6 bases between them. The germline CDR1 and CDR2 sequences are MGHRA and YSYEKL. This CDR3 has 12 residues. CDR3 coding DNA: TGCGCCAGCAGCCAAGCCGGGTATGAGCAGTTCTTC. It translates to CASSQAGYEQFF.

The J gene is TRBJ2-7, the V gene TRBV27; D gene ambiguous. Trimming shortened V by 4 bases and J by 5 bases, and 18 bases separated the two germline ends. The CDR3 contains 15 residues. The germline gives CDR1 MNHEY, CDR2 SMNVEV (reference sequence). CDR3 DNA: TGTGCCAGCAGTTCGAGTCTCGCACTATTGAACGAGCAGTACTTC. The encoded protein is CASSSSLALLNEQYF.

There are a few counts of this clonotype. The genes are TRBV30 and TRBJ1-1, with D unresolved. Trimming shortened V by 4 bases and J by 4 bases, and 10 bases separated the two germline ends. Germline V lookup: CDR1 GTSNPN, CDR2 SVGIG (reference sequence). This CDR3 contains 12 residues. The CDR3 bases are TGTGCCTGGAATATCGGCGGCACTGAAGCTTTCTTT. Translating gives CAWNIGGTEAFF.

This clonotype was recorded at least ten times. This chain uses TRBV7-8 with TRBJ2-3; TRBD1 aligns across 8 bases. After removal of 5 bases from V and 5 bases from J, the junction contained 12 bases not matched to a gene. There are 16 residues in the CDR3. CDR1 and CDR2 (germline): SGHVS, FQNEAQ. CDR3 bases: TGTGCCAGCAGCAAAGACAGGGGATTGGAAGGAGATACGCAGTATTTT. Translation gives CASSKDRGLEGDTQYF.

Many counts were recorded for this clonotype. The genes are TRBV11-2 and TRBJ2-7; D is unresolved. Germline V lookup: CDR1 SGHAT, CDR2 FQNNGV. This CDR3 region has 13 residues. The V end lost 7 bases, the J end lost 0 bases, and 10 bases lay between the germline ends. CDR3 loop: CASTPTGSYEQYF. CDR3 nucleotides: TGTGCCAGCACCCCCACTGGCTCCTACGAGCAGTACTTC.

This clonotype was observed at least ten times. The CDR3 nucleotides are TGTGCCAGCAGTGGATCATCAGGGGTCCGGGGGGAGCTGTTTTTT. This codes for CASSGSSGVRGELFF. The rearrangement links TRBV2 to TRBJ2-2, with D possibly matching TRBD1 (6 bases). V was trimmed by 4 bases and J by 8 bases, leaving 17 bases between them. The CDR3 has 15 amino acids. CDR1 SNHLY and CDR2 FYNNEI come from the germline V gene.

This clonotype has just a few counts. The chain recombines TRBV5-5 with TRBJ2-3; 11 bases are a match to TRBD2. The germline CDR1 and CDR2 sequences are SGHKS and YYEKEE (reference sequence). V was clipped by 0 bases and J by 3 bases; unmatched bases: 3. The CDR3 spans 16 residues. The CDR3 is CASSLALAGGTDTQYF. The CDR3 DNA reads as TGTGCCAGCAGCTTGGCGCTAGCGGGAGGAACAGATACGCAGTATTTT.

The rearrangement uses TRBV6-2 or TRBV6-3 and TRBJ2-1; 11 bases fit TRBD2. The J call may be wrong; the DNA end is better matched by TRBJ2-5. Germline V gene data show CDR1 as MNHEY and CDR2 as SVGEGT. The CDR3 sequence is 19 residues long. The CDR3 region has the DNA TGTGCCAGCAGCCCTAGGCTAGCGGGGGGCTCCCCATCTCGAGAGACCCAGTACTTC. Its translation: CASSPRLAGGSPSRETQYF.

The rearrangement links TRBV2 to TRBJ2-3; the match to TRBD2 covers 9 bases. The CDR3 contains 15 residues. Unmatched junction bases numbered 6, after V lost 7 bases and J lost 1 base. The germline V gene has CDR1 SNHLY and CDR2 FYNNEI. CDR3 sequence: CASKRGGGGTDTQYF. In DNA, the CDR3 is TGTGCCAGCAAGAGAGGCGGGGGGGGCACAGATACGCAGTATTTT.